The TCR beta chain under discussion was sequenced for a study of neoadjuvant anti-PD-1 for oral cavity cancer. Whole-study findings and limits: Pretreatment Treg/Th17 ratio correlated inversely with post-treatment tumor clonality.

The CDR3 consists of 15 residues. V lost 4 bases, J lost 1 base, and 5 bases stayed unmatched. Looked up from germline, CDR1 is SGHVS and CDR2 is FQNEAQ. With respect to this clone: The target antigen is unknown.

TCRdb's copy holds only in-frame clones and misses some; the assay was immunoSEQ multiplex PCR. The table includes just over 14,000 clones, about 70% detected once. V usage is TRBV7-8 and J usage is TRBJ2-7; 9 nucleotides agree with TRBD1. This material consisted of PBMCs, taken before nivolumab (anti-PD-1) treatment. The clonotype originates from a person between 40 and 85 years old with oral cavity squamous cell carcinoma. The CDR3: CASSSPGQGSYEQYF. CDR3 DNA: TGTGCCAGCAGCTCCCCGGGACAGGGTTCCTACGAGCAGTACTTC.